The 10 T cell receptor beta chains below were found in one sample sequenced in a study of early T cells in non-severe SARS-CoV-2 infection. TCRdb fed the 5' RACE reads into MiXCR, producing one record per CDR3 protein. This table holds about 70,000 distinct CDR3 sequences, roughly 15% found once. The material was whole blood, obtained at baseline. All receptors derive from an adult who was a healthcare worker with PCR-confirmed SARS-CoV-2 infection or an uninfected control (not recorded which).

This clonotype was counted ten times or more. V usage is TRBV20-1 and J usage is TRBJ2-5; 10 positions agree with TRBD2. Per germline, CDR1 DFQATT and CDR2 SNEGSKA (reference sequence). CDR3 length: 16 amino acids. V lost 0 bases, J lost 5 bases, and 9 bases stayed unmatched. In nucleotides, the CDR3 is TGCAGTGCTAGAGATGGTGCTAGCGGGAGCTGGGAGACCCAGTACTTC. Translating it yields CSARDGASGSWETQYF.

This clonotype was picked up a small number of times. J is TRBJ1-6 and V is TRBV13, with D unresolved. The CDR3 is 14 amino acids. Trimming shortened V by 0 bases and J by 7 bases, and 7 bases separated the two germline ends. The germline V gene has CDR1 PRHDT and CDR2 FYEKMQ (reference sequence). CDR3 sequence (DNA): TGTGCCAGCAGCTTAGGGCAGGAAAATTCACCCCTCCACTTT. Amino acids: CASSLGQENSPLHF.

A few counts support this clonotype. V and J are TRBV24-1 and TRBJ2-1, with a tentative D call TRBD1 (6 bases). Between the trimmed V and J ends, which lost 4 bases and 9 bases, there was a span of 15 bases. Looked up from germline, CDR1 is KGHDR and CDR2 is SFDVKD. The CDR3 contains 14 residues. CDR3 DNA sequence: TGTGCCACCAGTGAGGGGTGGATGACAGGTGAGCAGTTCTTC. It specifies CATSEGWMTGEQFF.

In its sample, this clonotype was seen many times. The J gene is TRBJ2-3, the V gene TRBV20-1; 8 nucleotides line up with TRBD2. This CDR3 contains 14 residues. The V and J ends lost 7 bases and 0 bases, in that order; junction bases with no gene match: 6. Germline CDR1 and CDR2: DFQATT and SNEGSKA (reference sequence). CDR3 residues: CSVRGRTSTDTQYF. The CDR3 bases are TGCAGTGTACGCGGGAGGACTAGCACAGATACGCAGTATTTT.

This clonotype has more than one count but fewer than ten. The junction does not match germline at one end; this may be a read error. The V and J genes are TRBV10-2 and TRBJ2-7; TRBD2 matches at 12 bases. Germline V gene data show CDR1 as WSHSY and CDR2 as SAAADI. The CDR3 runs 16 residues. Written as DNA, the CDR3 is TGCGCCAGCAGTGACCCAGGACTAGCGGGATCCTCCGAGCAGTACTTC. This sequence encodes CASSDPGLAGSSEQYF.

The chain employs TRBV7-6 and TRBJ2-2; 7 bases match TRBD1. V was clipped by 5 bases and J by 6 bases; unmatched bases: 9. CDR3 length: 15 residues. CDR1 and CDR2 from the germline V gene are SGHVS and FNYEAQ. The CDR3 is CASSLIGGASGELFF. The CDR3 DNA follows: TGTGCCAGCAGCCTTATAGGGGGCGCTTCCGGGGAGCTGTTTTTT.

CDR3 in DNA: TGTGCCAGCAGTTACAGTTCGAGCTCCTACAATGAGCAGTTCTTC. As protein: CASSYSSSSYNEQFF. This rearrangement joins TRBV2 to TRBJ2-1; D is undetermined. Per the germline V gene, CDR1 is SNHLY and CDR2 is FYNNEI. V lost 5 bases, J lost 0 bases, and 11 bases lay in between. CDR3 length: 15 residues.

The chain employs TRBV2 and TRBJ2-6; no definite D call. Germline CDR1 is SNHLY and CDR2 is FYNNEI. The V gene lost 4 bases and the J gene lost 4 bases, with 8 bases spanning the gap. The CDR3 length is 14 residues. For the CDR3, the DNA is TGTGCCAGCAGTGGTGCGAGCGGGGCCAACGTCCTGACTTTC. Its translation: CASSGASGANVLTF. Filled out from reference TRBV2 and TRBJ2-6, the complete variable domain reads EPEVTQTPSHQVTQMGQEVILRCVPISNHLYFYWYRQILGQKVEFLVSFYNNEISEKSEIFDDQFSVERPDGSNFTLKIRSTKLEDSAMYFCASSGASGANVLTFGAGSRLTVL.

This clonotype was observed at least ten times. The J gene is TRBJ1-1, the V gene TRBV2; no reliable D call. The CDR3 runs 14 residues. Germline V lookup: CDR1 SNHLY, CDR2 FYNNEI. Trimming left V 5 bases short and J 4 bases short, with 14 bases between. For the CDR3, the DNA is TGTGCCAGCAGTTTTCCTCCCAGAGGCACTGAAGCTTTCTTT. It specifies CASSFPPRGTEAFF.

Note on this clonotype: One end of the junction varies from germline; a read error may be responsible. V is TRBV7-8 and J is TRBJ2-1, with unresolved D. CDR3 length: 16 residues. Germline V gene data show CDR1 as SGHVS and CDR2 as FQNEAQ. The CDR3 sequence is CVSSPDPVSSYNEQFF. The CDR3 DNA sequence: TGTGTCAGCAGCCCAGACCCGGTAAGCTCCTACAATGAGCAGTTCTTC. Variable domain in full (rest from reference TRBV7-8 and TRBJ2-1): GAGVSQSPRYKVAKRGQDVALRCDPISGHVSLFWYQQALGQGPEFLTYFQNEAQLDKSGLPSDRFFAERPEGSVSTLKIQRTQQEDSAVYLCVSSPDPVSSYNEQFFGPGTRLTVL.